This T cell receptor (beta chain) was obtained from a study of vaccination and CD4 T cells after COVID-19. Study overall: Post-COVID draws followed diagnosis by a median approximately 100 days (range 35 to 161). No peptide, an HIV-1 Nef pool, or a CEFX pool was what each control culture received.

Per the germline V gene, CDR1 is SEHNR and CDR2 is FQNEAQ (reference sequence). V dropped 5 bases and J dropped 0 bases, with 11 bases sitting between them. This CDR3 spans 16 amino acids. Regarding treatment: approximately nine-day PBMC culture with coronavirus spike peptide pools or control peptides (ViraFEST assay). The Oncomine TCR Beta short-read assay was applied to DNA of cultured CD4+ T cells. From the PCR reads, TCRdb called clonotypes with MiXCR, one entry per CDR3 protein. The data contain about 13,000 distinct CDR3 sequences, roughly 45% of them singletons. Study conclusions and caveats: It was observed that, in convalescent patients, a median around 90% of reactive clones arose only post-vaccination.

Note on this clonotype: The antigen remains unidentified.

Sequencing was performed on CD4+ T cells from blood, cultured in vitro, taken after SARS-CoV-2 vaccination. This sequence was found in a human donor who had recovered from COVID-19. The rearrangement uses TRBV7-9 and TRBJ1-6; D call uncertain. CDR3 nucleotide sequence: TGTGCCAGCAGCCCCTACACCGGCTCCTATAATTCACCCCTCCACTTT. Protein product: CASSPYTGSYNSPLHF.